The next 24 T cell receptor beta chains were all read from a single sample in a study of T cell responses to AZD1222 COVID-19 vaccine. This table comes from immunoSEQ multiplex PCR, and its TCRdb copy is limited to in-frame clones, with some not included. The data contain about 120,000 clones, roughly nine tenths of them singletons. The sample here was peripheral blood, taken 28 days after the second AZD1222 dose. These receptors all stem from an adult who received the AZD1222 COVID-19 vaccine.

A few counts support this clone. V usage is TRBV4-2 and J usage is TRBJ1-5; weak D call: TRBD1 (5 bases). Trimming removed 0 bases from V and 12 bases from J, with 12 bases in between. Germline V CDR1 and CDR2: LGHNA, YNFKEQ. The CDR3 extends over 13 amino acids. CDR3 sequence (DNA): TGTGCCAGCAGCCAAGAATGGCAGGGCGGCCAGCATTTT. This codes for CASSQEWQGGQHF.

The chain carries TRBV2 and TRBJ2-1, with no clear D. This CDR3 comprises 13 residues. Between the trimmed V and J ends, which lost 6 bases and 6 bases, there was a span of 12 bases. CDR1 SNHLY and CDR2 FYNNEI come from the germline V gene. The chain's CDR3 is CASSPTSGNEQFF. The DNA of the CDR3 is TGTGCCAGCAGCCCCACATCGGGCAATGAGCAGTTCTTC.

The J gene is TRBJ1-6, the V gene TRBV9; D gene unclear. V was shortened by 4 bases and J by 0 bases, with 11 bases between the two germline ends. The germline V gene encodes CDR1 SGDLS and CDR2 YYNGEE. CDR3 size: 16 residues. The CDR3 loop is CASSPDGHSYNSPLHF. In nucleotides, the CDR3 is TGTGCCAGCAGCCCGGACGGTCACTCCTATAATTCACCCCTCCACTTT. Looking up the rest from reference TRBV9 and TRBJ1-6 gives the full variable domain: DSGVTQTPKHLITATGQRVTLRCSPRSGDLSVYWYQQSLDQGLQFLIQYYNGEERAKGNILERFSAQQFPDLHSELNLSSLELGDSALYFCASSPDGHSYNSPLHFGNGTRLTVT.

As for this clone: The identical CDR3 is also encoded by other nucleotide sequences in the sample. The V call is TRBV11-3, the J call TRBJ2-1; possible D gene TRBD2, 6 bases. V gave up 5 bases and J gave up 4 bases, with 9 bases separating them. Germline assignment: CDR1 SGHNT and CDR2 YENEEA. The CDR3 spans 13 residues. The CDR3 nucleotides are TGTGCCAGCAGCACCGGGGGTTACAATGAGCAGTTCTTC. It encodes CASSTGGYNEQFF.

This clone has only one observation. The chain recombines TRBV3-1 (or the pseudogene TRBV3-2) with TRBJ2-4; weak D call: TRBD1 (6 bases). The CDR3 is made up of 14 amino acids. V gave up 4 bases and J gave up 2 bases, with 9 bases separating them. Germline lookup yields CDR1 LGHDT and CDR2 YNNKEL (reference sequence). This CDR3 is CASSPDRSKNIQYF. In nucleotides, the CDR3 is TGTGCCAGCAGCCCAGACAGGTCCAAAAACATTCAGTACTTC.

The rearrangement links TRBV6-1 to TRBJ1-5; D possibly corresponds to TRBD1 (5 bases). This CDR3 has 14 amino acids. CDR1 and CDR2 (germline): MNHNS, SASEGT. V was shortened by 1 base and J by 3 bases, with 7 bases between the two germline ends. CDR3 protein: CASSEGQTNQPQHF. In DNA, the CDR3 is TGTGCCAGCAGTGAAGGACAGACCAATCAGCCCCAGCATTTT.

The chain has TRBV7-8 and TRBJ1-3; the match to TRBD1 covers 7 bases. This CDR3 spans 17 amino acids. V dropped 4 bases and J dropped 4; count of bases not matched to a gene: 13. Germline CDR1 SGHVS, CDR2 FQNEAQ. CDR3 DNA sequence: TGTGCCAGCAGCTCCGCGACAGGGACGATCTGGGGAAACACCATATATTTT. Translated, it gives CASSSATGTIWGNTIYF.

The CDR3 region is CSVAPTGFSTDTQYF. CDR3 bases: TGCAGCGTTGCGCCCACAGGGTTCAGCACAGATACGCAGTATTTT. The chain carries TRBV29-1 and TRBJ2-3; possibly TRBD1 for D (6 bases). Trimming cost V 4 bases and J 0 bases, with 14 bases left between them. The CDR3 extends over 15 amino acids. The germline gives CDR1 SQVTM, CDR2 ANQGSEA.

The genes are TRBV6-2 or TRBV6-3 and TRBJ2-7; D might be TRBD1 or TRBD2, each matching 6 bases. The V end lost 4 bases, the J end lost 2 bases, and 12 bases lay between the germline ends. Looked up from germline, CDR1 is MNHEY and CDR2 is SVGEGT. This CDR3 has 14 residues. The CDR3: CASSLTGGTYEQYF. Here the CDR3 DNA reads TGTGCCAGCAGTTTGACAGGAGGGACCTACGAGCAGTACTTC.

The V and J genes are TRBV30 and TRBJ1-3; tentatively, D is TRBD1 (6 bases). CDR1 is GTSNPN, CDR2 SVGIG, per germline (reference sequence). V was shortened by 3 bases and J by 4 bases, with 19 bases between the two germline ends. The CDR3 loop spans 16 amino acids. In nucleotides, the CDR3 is TGTGCCTGGAGGTGGGGGCGGAACAGCGAAGGAAACACCATATATTTT. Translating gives CAWRWGRNSEGNTIYF.

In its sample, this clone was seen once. The CDR3 sequence is CASSSTGGGETQYF. CDR3 bases: TGTGCCAGCAGCTCGACAGGGGGTGGGGAGACCCAGTACTTC. The gene calls are TRBV7-2 and TRBJ2-5; 9 bases line up with TRBD1. In germline, CDR1 is SGHTA, CDR2 FQGNSA. There are 14 residues in the CDR3. Unmatched junction bases numbered 5, after V lost 4 bases and J lost 5 bases.

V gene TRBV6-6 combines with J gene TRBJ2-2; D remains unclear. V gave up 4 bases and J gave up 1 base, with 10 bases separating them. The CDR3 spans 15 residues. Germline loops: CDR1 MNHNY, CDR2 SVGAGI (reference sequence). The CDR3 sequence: CASSSSALNTGELFF. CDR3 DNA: TGTGCCAGCAGTTCATCTGCCTTGAACACCGGGGAGCTGTTTTTT.

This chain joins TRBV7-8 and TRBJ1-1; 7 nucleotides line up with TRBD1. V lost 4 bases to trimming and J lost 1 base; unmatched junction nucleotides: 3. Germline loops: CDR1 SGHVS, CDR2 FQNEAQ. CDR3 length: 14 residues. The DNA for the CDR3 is TGTGCCAGCAGCTGGGACAGCGAGAACACTGAAGCTTTCTTT. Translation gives CASSWDSENTEAFF.

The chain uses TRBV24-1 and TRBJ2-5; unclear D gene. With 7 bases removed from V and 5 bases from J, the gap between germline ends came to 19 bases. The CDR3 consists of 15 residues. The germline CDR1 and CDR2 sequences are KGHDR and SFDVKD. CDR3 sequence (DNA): TGTGCCACCAGCTCCGACTCACCCACCCGGGAGACCCAGTACTTC. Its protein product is CATSSDSPTRETQYF.

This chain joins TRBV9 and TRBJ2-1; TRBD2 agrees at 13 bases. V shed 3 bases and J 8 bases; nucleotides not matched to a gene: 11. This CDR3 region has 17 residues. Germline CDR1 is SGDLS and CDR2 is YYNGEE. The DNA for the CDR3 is TGTGCCAGCAGCGCACCTCGACTAGCGGGGGGAGAAGATGAGCAGTTCTTC. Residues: CASSAPRLAGGEDEQFF.

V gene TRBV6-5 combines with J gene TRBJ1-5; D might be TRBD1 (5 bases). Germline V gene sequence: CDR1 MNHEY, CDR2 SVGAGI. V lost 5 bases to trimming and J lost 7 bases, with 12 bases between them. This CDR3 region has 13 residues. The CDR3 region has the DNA TGTGCCAGCAGTCCCCCCGGGGACCAGCCCCAGCATTTT. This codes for CASSPPGDQPQHF.

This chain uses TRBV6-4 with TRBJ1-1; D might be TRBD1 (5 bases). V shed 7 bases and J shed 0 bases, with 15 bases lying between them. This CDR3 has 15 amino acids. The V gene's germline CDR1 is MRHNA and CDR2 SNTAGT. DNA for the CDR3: TGTGCCAGCAAGGGACGGGTTGTTATGAACACTGAAGCTTTCTTT. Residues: CASKGRVVMNTEAFF.

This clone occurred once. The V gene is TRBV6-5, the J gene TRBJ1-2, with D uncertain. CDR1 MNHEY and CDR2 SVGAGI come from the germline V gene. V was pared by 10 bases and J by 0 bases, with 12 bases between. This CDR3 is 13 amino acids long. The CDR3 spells CATQRLANYGYTF. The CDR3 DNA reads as TGTGCCACCCAACGGCTAGCTAACTATGGCTACACCTTC.

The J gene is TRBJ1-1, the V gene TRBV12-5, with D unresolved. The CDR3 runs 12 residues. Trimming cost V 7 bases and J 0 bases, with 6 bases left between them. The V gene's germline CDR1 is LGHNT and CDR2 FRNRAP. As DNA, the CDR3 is TGTGCTAGTGAAGGATTGAACACTGAAGCTTTCTTT. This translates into CASEGLNTEAFF.

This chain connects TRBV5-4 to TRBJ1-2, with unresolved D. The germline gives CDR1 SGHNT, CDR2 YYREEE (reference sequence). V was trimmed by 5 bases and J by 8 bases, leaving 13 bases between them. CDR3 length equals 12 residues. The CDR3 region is CASSLLVEGYTF. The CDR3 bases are TGTGCCAGCAGTCTACTGGTTGAGGGCTACACCTTC.

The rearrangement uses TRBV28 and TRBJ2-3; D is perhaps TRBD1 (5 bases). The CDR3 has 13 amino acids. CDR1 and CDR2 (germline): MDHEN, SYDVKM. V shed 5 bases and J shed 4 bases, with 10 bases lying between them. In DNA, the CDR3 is TGTGCCAGCAGTCGGACACTTGCAGATACGCAGTATTTT. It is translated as CASSRTLADTQYF.

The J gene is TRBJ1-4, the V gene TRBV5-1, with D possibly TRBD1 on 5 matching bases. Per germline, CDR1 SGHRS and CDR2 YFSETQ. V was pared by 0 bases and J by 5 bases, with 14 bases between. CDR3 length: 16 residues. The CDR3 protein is CASSLDSGLGNEKLFF. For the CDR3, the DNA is TGCGCCAGCAGCTTGGATTCGGGACTGGGGAATGAAAAACTGTTTTTT.

The CDR3 protein is CASRPTGNEKLFF. The DNA of the CDR3 is TGTGCCAGCAGGCCTACGGGAAATGAAAAACTGTTTTTT. The chain couples TRBV27 to TRBJ1-4; D unclear. V lost 6 bases to trimming and J lost 5 bases, with 10 bases between them. The V gene's germline CDR1 is MNHEY and CDR2 SMNVEV (reference sequence). The CDR3 runs to 13 residues.

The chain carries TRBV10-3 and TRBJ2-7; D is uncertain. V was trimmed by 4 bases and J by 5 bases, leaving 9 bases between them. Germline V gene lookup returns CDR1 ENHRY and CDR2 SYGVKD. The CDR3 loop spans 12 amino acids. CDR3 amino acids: CAISVSQNEQYF. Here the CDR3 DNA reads TGTGCCATCAGTGTGTCACAAAACGAGCAGTACTTC.